Shown below are 22 T cell receptor beta chains from a single sample sequenced in a study of blood T cell repertoires in COVID-19. Sequencing was performed with immunoSEQ multiplex PCR; in TCRdb, only in-frame clones are kept and a portion is missing. The repertoire includes some 100,000 clones, 88% of them detected once, and approximately 4.8% sits in the top ten. The sample comprised peripheral blood. The receptor set was obtained from a woman of 80 years or more with active COVID-19.

The chain employs TRBV4-2 and TRBJ2-2; possible D gene TRBD2, 6 bases. The germline gives CDR1 LGHNA, CDR2 YNFKEQ. This CDR3 region has 16 residues. The V and J ends lost 2 bases and 2 bases respectively, with 12 bases between them. This chain's CDR3 is CASSQFSGANTGELFF. The CDR3 region has the DNA TGTGCCAGCAGCCAATTTAGCGGAGCCAACACCGGGGAGCTGTTTTTT.

This chain joins TRBV10-1 and TRBJ2-4; D might be TRBD1 (5 bases). Germline V gives CDR1 WNHNN, CDR2 SYGVQD (reference sequence). With 11 bases removed from V and 2 bases from J, the gap between germline ends came to 25 bases. The CDR3 runs to 17 residues. Written as DNA, the CDR3 is TGCGCCTTCCCGCGACCCCAGGGTTCGGAATCCAAAAACATTCAGTACTTC. This encodes CAFPRPQGSESKNIQYF.

A single count supports this clone. This chain joins TRBV11-1 and TRBJ2-1; 11 bases line up with TRBD2. Germline CDR1 and CDR2: SGHAT and FQDESV (reference sequence). CDR3 size: 16 residues. J gave up 3 bases and V 1 base, and 2 bases lay outside the gene matches. The chain's CDR3 is CASSLGGTSGYNEQFF. Here the CDR3 DNA reads TGTGCCAGCAGCTTAGGGGGGACTAGCGGCTACAATGAGCAGTTCTTC.

The chain employs TRBV18 and TRBJ2-1; D is perhaps TRBD2 (5 bases). This CDR3 is built from 14 residues. Trimming took off 6 bases at V and 7 bases at J, with 16 bases between the two ends. CDR1 and CDR2 (germline): KGHSH, LQKENI. CDR3 sequence reads: CASSRGSRRNEQFF. The CDR3 DNA sequence: TGTGCCAGCTCCCGGGGTAGCCGTAGGAATGAGCAGTTCTTC.

The V gene is TRBV21-1, the J gene TRBJ2-1; no check of the table's D call, TRBD1, against the DNA was made. TRBV21-1 is an annotated pseudogene. This CDR3 has 15 amino acids. The CDR3 loop is CASSRTGVFYNEQFF. The CDR3 region has the DNA TGTGCCAGCAGCCGGACAGGAGTTTTTTACAATGAGCAGTTCTTC.

The chain is built from TRBV7-2 and TRBJ2-1, with 12 bases that match TRBD2. Germline values: CDR1 SGHTA, CDR2 FQGNSA. The length of the CDR3 is 13 residues. Losses at the gene ends were 6 bases for V and 9 bases for J; bases not matched to a gene: 3. The CDR3, as DNA: TGTGCCAGCAGACTAGCGGGAGGAGGTGAGCAGTTCTTC. This gives the protein CASRLAGGGEQFF.

V and J are TRBV18 and TRBJ1-2, with D possibly TRBD1 on 5 matching bases. The CDR3 has 13 amino acids. V dropped 1 base and J dropped 8 bases, with 11 bases sitting between them. Germline lookup yields CDR1 KGHSH and CDR2 LQKENI. DNA of the CDR3: TGTGCCAGCTCACCACGGGGGGAACGGGGCTACACCTTC. Translated: CASSPRGERGYTF.

The CDR3 DNA follows: TGTGCCAGCTCACCGAAATCGTCTAGCGGGAGAACAGATACGCAGTATTTT. Translated, it gives CASSPKSSSGRTDTQYF. The chain links TRBV18 to TRBJ2-3; 10 bases are a match to TRBD2. The V and J ends lost 3 bases and 3 bases, in that order; junction bases with no gene match: 9. Germline V gene data show CDR1 as KGHSH and CDR2 as LQKENI. The CDR3 length is 17 residues.

The J gene is TRBJ2-3, the V gene TRBV10-1; no definite D call. The CDR3 runs 11 residues. Germline CDR1 is WNHNN and CDR2 is SYGVQD (reference sequence). With 9 bases removed from V and 1 base from J, the gap between germline ends came to 5 bases. The CDR3 sequence is CARSGTDTQYF. DNA for the CDR3: TGCGCCAGGAGCGGCACAGATACGCAGTATTTT.

The CDR3 nucleotides read TGTGCCAGCAGCTTGGCTAGCGGTGTATACACAGATACGCAGTATTTT. Protein: CASSLASGVYTDTQYF. The V gene is TRBV5-4, the J gene TRBJ2-3, with 7 bases fitting TRBD2. Germline CDR1 and CDR2: SGHNT and YYREEE (reference sequence). The junction had 6 bases not matched to a gene; V was cut back by 0 bases and J by 2 bases. This CDR3 is 16 amino acids long.

The chain has TRBV9 and TRBJ2-3, with D maybe TRBD2 (5 bases). The CDR3 contains 12 residues. V shed 4 bases and J shed 10 bases, with 13 bases lying between them. CDR1 and CDR2 (germline): SGDLS, YYNGEE. In DNA form, the CDR3 reads TGTGCCAGCAGCCCACACGCGCGGGCGCAGTATTTT. It encodes CASSPHARAQYF.

J is TRBJ2-2 and V is TRBV7-9; TRBD1 might be the D (6 bases). Germline lookup yields CDR1 SEHNR and CDR2 FQNEAQ (reference sequence). The V end was cut by 10 bases, the J end by 2 bases, with 26 bases between. This CDR3 is 18 amino acids long. CDR3 nucleotides: TGTGCCACTCCCGGGGACACTCCATCGGGCCGTAACACCGGGGAGCTGTTTTTT. Translated: CATPGDTPSGRNTGELFF.

The rearrangement links TRBV29-1 to TRBJ2-5; no firm D call. The CDR3 runs to 12 residues. Germline CDR1 SQVTM, CDR2 ANQGSEA. V gave up 7 bases and J gave up 2 bases, with 11 bases separating them. The CDR3 DNA is TGCAGCGGGGGTCCTATGCAAGAGACCCAGTACTTC. This translates into CSGGPMQETQYF.

The chain joins TRBV11-2 to TRBJ2-1; a possible D gene is TRBD1 (6 bases). This CDR3 region has 12 residues. Germline assignment: CDR1 SGHAT and CDR2 FQNNGV. The V gene lost 5 bases and the J gene lost 8 bases, with 10 bases spanning the gap. The CDR3 region is CASSQQGYEQFF. The CDR3 nucleotides are TGTGCCAGCAGCCAGCAGGGGTATGAGCAGTTCTTC. The variable domain in full, completed from reference TRBV11-2 and TRBJ2-1, reads EAGVAQSPRYKIIEKRQSVAFWCNPISGHATLYWYQQILGQGPKLLIQFQNNGVVDDSQLPKDRFSAERLKGVDSTLKIQPAKLEDSAVYLCASSQQGYEQFFGPGTRLTVL.

The chain has TRBV28 and TRBJ1-2; TRBD1 agrees at 8 bases. Unmatched junction bases numbered 11, after V lost 6 bases and J lost 8 bases. Germline CDR1 MDHEN, CDR2 SYDVKM. This CDR3 is 14 amino acids long. The DNA for the CDR3 is TGTGCCAGCAGGGCCGGGACAGGCAATATAGGCTACACCTTC. Its protein product is CASRAGTGNIGYTF.

This clone has only a few counts. The genes are TRBV24-1 and TRBJ2-3; D is perhaps TRBD2 (5 bases). Trimming took 3 bases from V and 1 from J, leaving 13 bases between them. Germline CDR1 KGHDR, CDR2 SFDVKD. The CDR3 loop spans 16 amino acids. The CDR3 DNA reads TGTGCCACCAGTGATGAGGGAATTCGTGGCACAGATACGCAGTATTTT. Its protein product is CATSDEGIRGTDTQYF.

V is TRBV19 and J is TRBJ1-5, with 8 bases lining up with TRBD1. Germline V gives CDR1 LNHDA, CDR2 SQIVND (reference sequence). The J segment lost 6 bases and the V segment lost 6 bases, leaving 10 bases of the junction unmatched. This CDR3 is built from 15 residues. The CDR3 nucleotides are TGTGCCAGTAGGGACAGGGTTTTGAAGATTCAGCCCCAGCATTTT. This encodes CASRDRVLKIQPQHF.

CDR3 region: CASSFDGVGYNEQFF. The CDR3 DNA follows: TGTGCCAGCAGTTTTGACGGAGTGGGTTACAATGAGCAGTTCTTC. The J gene is TRBJ2-1, the V gene TRBV28; D call uncertain. V lost 3 bases and J lost 4, with 13 bases in between. This CDR3 comprises 15 residues. Germline CDR1 MDHEN, CDR2 SYDVKM. The whole variable domain, filled in from reference TRBV28 and TRBJ2-1, reads DVKVTQSSRYLVKRTGEKVFLECVQDMDHENMFWYRQDPGLGLRLIYFSYDVKMKEKGDIPEGYSVSREKKERFSLILESASTNQTSMYLCASSFDGVGYNEQFFGPGTRLTVL.

V usage is TRBV12-3 or TRBV12-4 and J usage is TRBJ2-7, with a possible D match to TRBD1 (5 bases). V gave up 6 bases and J gave up 2 bases, with 11 bases separating them. The CDR3 length is 13 residues. The CDR3 coding sequence is TGTGCCAGCAGGGACAAGTACACCTACGAGCAGTACTTC. This codes for CASRDKYTYEQYF.

CDR3 sequence (DNA): TGTGCCTGGACCCGGTTGGGATCTACCCAGGGGGAGACCCAGTACTTC. It yields the protein CAWTRLGSTQGETQYF. The chain joins TRBV30 to TRBJ2-5; D may be TRBD1 (6 bases). Germline values: CDR1 GTSNPN, CDR2 SVGIG (reference sequence). Trimming took 4 bases from V and 5 from J, leaving 23 bases between them. The CDR3 covers 16 residues. Complete variable domain (other parts from reference TRBV30 and TRBJ2-5): SQTIHQWPATLVQPVGSPLSLECTVEGTSNPNLYWYRQAAGRGLQLLFYSVGIGQISSEVPQNLSASRPQDRQFILSSKKLLLSDSGFYLCAWTRLGSTQGETQYFGPGTRLLVL.

This chain joins TRBV12-5 and TRBJ2-7, with D maybe TRBD1 (7 bases). The germline V gene encodes CDR1 LGHNT and CDR2 FRNRAP. The CDR3 is made up of 11 amino acids. The CDR3 DNA follows: TGTGTGGGAACAGGGGAGGACGAGCAGTACTTC. Its translation: CVGTGEDEQYF.

This clone came up once. CDR3 DNA: TGCACCAGCAGCCAAGAGGCCCTCGCCCAGTTCTTC. Amino acid sequence: CTSSQEALAQFF. This chain joins TRBV1 and TRBJ2-1; the table names TRBD1, a call not compared with the DNA. TRBV1 is termed a pseudogene. CDR3 length: 12 amino acids.